Each of the 30 T cell receptor beta chains below was sequenced from the same sample in a study of blood T cell repertoires in COVID-19. Sequenced by immunoSEQ multiplex PCR; TCRdb stores in-frame clones only, minus some. The sample comprises about 150,000 clones, just over 90% of which are singletons, and roughly 5% rests with the top ten. What was sequenced was peripheral blood. The receptor source for this set is a man between 18 and 29 years old with COVID-19, enrolled during active disease.

J is TRBJ2-2 and V is TRBV9, with D possibly matching TRBD1 (5 bases). The CDR3 runs 15 residues. Germline V CDR1 and CDR2: SGDLS, YYNGEE. With 0 bases removed from V and 3 bases from J, the gap between germline ends came to 9 bases. DNA for the CDR3: TGTGCCAGCAGCGTAGGGGGCGCGGACACCGGGGAGCTGTTTTTT. Protein product: CASSVGGADTGELFF.

The gene calls are TRBV20-1 and TRBJ1-1, with D unclear. From germline, CDR1 is DFQATT and CDR2 SNEGSKA (reference sequence). CDR3 length: 11 residues. CDR3 region: CHFRFLREAFF. The CDR3 region has the DNA TGCCACTTCCGTTTCCTCAGGGAAGCTTTCTTT.

This clone was seen a single time. The V call is TRBV5-4, the J call TRBJ2-1; D is ambiguous. This CDR3 contains 15 residues. Deletions cut 3 bases from V and 3 bases from J, with 13 bases between. Germline V gives CDR1 SGHNT, CDR2 YYREEE (reference sequence). The CDR3 loop reads CASSSPPRGYNEQFF. In DNA form, the CDR3 reads TGTGCCAGCAGCTCCCCGCCCCGAGGCTACAATGAGCAGTTCTTC.

The chain uses TRBV5-6 and TRBJ1-1; D ambiguous. The germline V gene encodes CDR1 SGHDT and CDR2 YYEEEE. Trimming shortened V by 4 bases and J by 6 bases, and 10 bases separated the two germline ends. The length of the CDR3 is 12 residues. CDR3 amino acids: CASSVPSSEAFF. CDR3 DNA sequence: TGTGCCAGCAGCGTGCCGAGCTCTGAAGCTTTCTTT.

There are a few counts of this clone. The chain employs TRBV2 and TRBJ1-5; D remains ambiguous. Germline V lookup: CDR1 SNHLY, CDR2 FYNNEI. The V gene lost 7 bases and the J gene lost 7 bases, with 17 bases spanning the gap. There are 14 residues in the CDR3. This CDR3 reads CASIEEIGGQPQHF. Written as DNA, the CDR3 is TGTGCCAGCATCGAGGAAATAGGAGGACAGCCCCAGCATTTT.

This chain joins TRBV6-5 and TRBJ1-1, with D maybe TRBD1 (6 bases). V was cut by 2 bases and J by 11 bases, with 15 bases left in between. The V gene's germline CDR1 is MNHEY and CDR2 SVGAGI. The CDR3 length is 13 residues. The CDR3 DNA reads as TGTGCCAGCAGTTACGGAGAGGGGGTAATGGCTTTCTTT. Translation: CASSYGEGVMAFF.

This clone was seen only once. V gene TRBV5-5 combines with J gene TRBJ2-7; 11 bases agree with TRBD1. V dropped 5 bases and J dropped 7; count of bases not matched to a gene: 11. CDR3 size: 15 residues. Per germline, CDR1 SGHKS and CDR2 YYEKEE (reference sequence). CDR3 protein: CASSPGTGGSREQYF. For the CDR3, the DNA is TGTGCCAGCAGTCCCGGGACAGGGGGGAGTAGGGAGCAGTACTTC.

The rearrangement links TRBV19 to TRBJ2-5, with 11 bases fitting TRBD2. This CDR3 contains 15 residues. Germline-derived CDR1 and CDR2 are LNHDA and SQIVND (reference sequence). Trimming removed 3 bases from V and 5 bases from J; junction bases left unmatched: 5. The CDR3 sequence: CASSITSGRGETQYF. CDR3 nucleotide sequence: TGTGCCAGTAGTATTACTAGCGGGAGAGGGGAGACCCAGTACTTC. Variable domain in full (rest from reference TRBV19 and TRBJ2-5): DGGITQSPKYLFRKEGQNVTLSCEQNLNHDAMYWYRQDPGQGLRLIYYSQIVNDFQKGDIAEGYSVSREKKESFPLTVTSAQKNPTAFYLCASSITSGRGETQYFGPGTRLLVL.

This chain joins TRBV12-5 and TRBJ2-1, with 8 bases identical to TRBD1. Trimming took 5 bases from V and 8 from J; bases not matched to a gene: 2. This CDR3 has 12 amino acids. The germline V gene has CDR1 LGHNT and CDR2 FRNRAP. Here the CDR3 DNA reads TGTGCTAGTGGTGAGACAGGGGATGAGCAGTTCTTC. Translating gives CASGETGDEQFF.

This sequence joins TRBV9 and TRBJ2-1, with 8 bases identical to TRBD1. This CDR3 comprises 16 residues. The ends lost 1 base at V and 4 bases at J; junction bases unmatched: 7. Per the germline V gene, CDR1 is SGDLS and CDR2 is YYNGEE. The CDR3 loop is CASSVIGQGAYNEQFF. CDR3 DNA: TGTGCCAGCAGCGTAATCGGACAGGGAGCGTACAATGAGCAGTTCTTC.

About this clone: The junction shows a germline mismatch at one end, possibly a read error. The rearrangement links TRBV30 to TRBJ2-1; 7 bases match TRBD1. The CDR3 is 12 residues long. In germline, CDR1 is GTSNPN, CDR2 SVGIG (reference sequence). The CDR3 region has the DNA TGTGCCTTAGGGGGCGCCTACGATGAGCAGTTCTTC. Protein product: CALGGAYDEQFF.

The V gene is TRBV6-2 or TRBV6-3, the J gene TRBJ1-5; 10 positions agree with TRBD1. The CDR3 runs to 15 residues. CDR1 is MNHEY and CDR2 is SVGEGT in the germline V gene. The J segment lost 5 bases and the V segment lost 0 bases, leaving 1 base of the junction unmatched. The CDR3 spells CASSYSDRGYQPQHF. As DNA, the CDR3 is TGTGCCAGCAGTTACTCGGACAGGGGGTATCAGCCCCAGCATTTT.

This rearrangement joins TRBV11-2 to TRBJ2-7, with a weak D call TRBD1 (6 bases). Per germline, CDR1 SGHAT and CDR2 FQNNGV. The CDR3 totals 14 residues. Trimming pared 2 bases from V and 2 bases from J, leaving 10 bases between. CDR3 amino acids: CASSLRTEAYEQYF. In DNA form, the CDR3 reads TGTGCCAGCAGCTTAAGGACAGAGGCCTACGAGCAGTACTTC.

The chain combines TRBV19 with TRBJ2-3; no clear D. The germline gives CDR1 LNHDA, CDR2 SQIVND (reference sequence). The CDR3 runs to 12 residues. Trimming stripped 1 base from V and 5 bases from J, with 4 bases between. The CDR3 sequence: CASSIGGDTQYF. In nucleotides, the CDR3 is TGTGCCAGTAGTATAGGAGGAGATACGCAGTATTTT.

The chain is built from TRBV27 and TRBJ1-5, with a tentative D call TRBD1 (5 bases). Trimming removed 0 bases from V and 5 bases from J, with 14 bases in between. The germline gives CDR1 MNHEY, CDR2 SMNVEV (reference sequence). CDR3 length: 16 residues. The DNA of the CDR3 is TGTGCCAGCAGTTTATCGTGGGGCAGGGAAGATCAGCCCCAGCATTTT. As protein: CASSLSWGREDQPQHF.

Turning to this clone: Sequence at one end of the junction differs from germline and may be a read error. This rearrangement joins TRBV11-2 to TRBJ1-4, with D perhaps matching TRBD1 (6 bases). CDR1 and CDR2 (germline): SGHAT, FQNNGV. This CDR3 has 15 residues. CDR3 in amino acids: CASSPQGFGSEKLLF. The CDR3 coding sequence is TGTGCCAGCAGTCCACAGGGATTTGGTAGTGAAAAACTGCTTTTT.

The chain couples TRBV15 to TRBJ2-1; a weak D match, TRBD2 (7 bases). The V gene lost 1 base and the J gene lost 3 bases, with 16 bases spanning the gap. This CDR3 is 17 amino acids long. CDR1 is LNHNV and CDR2 is YYDKDF in the germline V gene (reference sequence). The CDR3 reads CATSRVGGGALYNEQFF. DNA of the CDR3: TGTGCCACCAGCAGAGTTGGCGGGGGCGCGCTCTACAATGAGCAGTTCTTC.

V usage is TRBV19 and J usage is TRBJ1-5; 9 bases are a match to TRBD1. J gave up 4 bases and V 5 bases, and 15 bases lay outside the gene matches. Per germline, CDR1 LNHDA and CDR2 SQIVND (reference sequence). This CDR3 spans 18 amino acids. The CDR3 here is CASSPRDRVGVGNQPQHF. The CDR3 region has the DNA TGTGCCAGTAGTCCCCGGGACAGGGTAGGGGTTGGGAATCAGCCCCAGCATTTT.

The V and J genes are TRBV27 and TRBJ2-7; D possibly corresponds to TRBD2 (5 bases). The V end lost 6 bases, the J end lost 5 bases, and 11 bases lay between the germline ends. The CDR3 has 12 amino acids. Germline V gene lookup returns CDR1 MNHEY and CDR2 SMNVEV (reference sequence). The CDR3 DNA reads TGTGCCAGCAGCCGCCCCGGGGACGAGCAGTACTTC. Translated, it gives CASSRPGDEQYF.

The chain employs TRBV6-6 and TRBJ1-6; possibly TRBD1 for D (6 bases). Germline V CDR1 and CDR2: MNHNY, SVGAGI (reference sequence). This CDR3 is 13 amino acids long. The V gene lost 6 bases and the J gene lost 9 bases, with 12 bases spanning the gap. This chain's CDR3 is CASRTGQSSPLHF. The CDR3 coding sequence is TGTGCCAGCAGGACAGGACAATCTTCACCCCTCCACTTT.

This clone is a singleton in its sample. The junction departs from the called germline gene at one end, perhaps through a read error. This chain links TRBV15 with TRBJ1-5; possible D gene TRBD1, 6 bases. There are 15 residues in the CDR3. In germline, CDR1 is LNHNV, CDR2 YYDKDF (reference sequence). The CDR3 nucleotides are TGTGCCACCAGCAGATTAGGAGGGGGGGATCAACCCCAGCATTTT. This codes for CATSRLGGGDQPQHF.

Written as DNA, the CDR3 is TGTGCCAGCCTTCACCCCTCGGGTGAGCAGTTCTTC. Its protein is CASLHPSGEQFF. The J gene is TRBJ2-1, the V gene TRBV7-9, with unresolved D. The CDR3 is made up of 12 amino acids. Germline lookup yields CDR1 SEHNR and CDR2 FQNEAQ (reference sequence). The germline V and J ends were trimmed by 8 bases and 9 bases, with 14 bases remaining between them.

This sequence joins TRBV29-1 and TRBJ2-3; 7 bases map to TRBD1. CDR1 is SQVTM, CDR2 ANQGSEA, per germline. V lost 8 bases to trimming and J lost 0 bases; unmatched junction nucleotides: 8. The CDR3 totals 14 residues. CDR3 region: CSLQTGPSTDTQYF. CDR3 DNA sequence: TGCAGCTTACAGACAGGGCCAAGCACAGATACGCAGTATTTT.

Written as DNA, the CDR3 is TGCGCCAGCAGCCGGAGTTTAGGACAGCTGACAGATACGCAGTATTTT. Its protein is CASSRSLGQLTDTQYF. The chain uses TRBV4-3 and TRBJ2-3, with D perhaps matching TRBD1 (6 bases). Germline V gene lookup returns CDR1 LGHNA and CDR2 YSLEER. The CDR3 consists of 16 residues. Trimming removed 4 bases at V and 3 bases at J, with 17 bases between.

Only one count was recorded for this clone. The rearrangement uses TRBV29-1 and TRBJ1-2, with a weak D call TRBD1 (6 bases). Germline CDR1 SQVTM, CDR2 ANQGSEA. The germline V and J ends were trimmed by 0 bases and 2 bases, with 13 bases remaining between them. This CDR3 is 15 amino acids long. Written as DNA, the CDR3 is TGCAGCGTTGAAGATAGACAGGTCTTAAACTATGGCTACACCTTC. Translating it yields CSVEDRQVLNYGYTF. The full variable domain, its missing parts supplied by reference TRBV29-1 and TRBJ1-2, is SAVISQKPSRDICQRGTSLTIQCQVDSQVTMMFWYRQQPGQSLTLIATANQGSEATYESGFVIDKFPISRPNLTFSTLTVSNMSPEDSSIYLCSVEDRQVLNYGYTFGSGTRLTVV.

The chain links TRBV30 to TRBJ2-7, with D maybe TRBD1 (6 bases). Germline V gene lookup returns CDR1 GTSNPN and CDR2 SVGIG (reference sequence). The CDR3 runs to 13 residues. With 8 bases removed from V and 0 bases from J, the gap between germline ends came to 14 bases. In DNA form, the CDR3 reads TGTGCCGGGTCACGGGACACCTCCTACGAGCAGTACTTC. Its translation: CAGSRDTSYEQYF.

This chain links TRBV3-1 (or the pseudogene TRBV3-2) with TRBJ2-7; 10 bases are a match to TRBD1. V was clipped by 0 bases and J by 1 base; unmatched bases: 6. CDR1 LGHDT and CDR2 YNNKEL come from the germline V gene (reference sequence). CDR3 size: 17 residues. CDR3: CASSQDGQGVSSYEQYF. CDR3 nucleotides: TGTGCCAGCAGCCAAGATGGACAGGGGGTATCGTCCTACGAGCAGTACTTC.

The chain carries TRBV5-4 and TRBJ2-3, with D possibly being TRBD1 (5 bases). The V end was cut by 4 bases, the J end by 5 bases, with 11 bases between. The CDR3 has 13 residues. In germline, CDR1 is SGHNT, CDR2 YYREEE (reference sequence). CDR3 amino acids: CASSRPTEDTQYF. DNA of the CDR3: TGTGCCAGCAGCCGCCCGACAGAAGATACGCAGTATTTT.

This rearrangement joins TRBV28 to TRBJ2-7; 7 bases are shared with TRBD1. Germline V gene data show CDR1 as MDHEN and CDR2 as SYDVKM. V shed 3 bases and J 3 bases; nucleotides not matched to a gene: 5. CDR3 length equals 14 residues. The CDR3 sequence is CASSFLTGNYEQYF. The CDR3 coding sequence is TGTGCCAGCAGTTTTTTGACAGGGAACTACGAGCAGTACTTC.

This chain links TRBV3-1 (or the pseudogene TRBV3-2) with TRBJ1-2; D not certain. Between the trimmed V and J ends, which lost 1 base and 14 bases, there was a span of 8 bases. CDR3 length: 10 amino acids. The germline CDR1 and CDR2 sequences are LGHDT and YNNKEL (reference sequence). CDR3 nucleotide sequence: TGTGCCAGCAGCCAAGTCCCGGGGACCTTC. It codes for CASSQVPGTF.